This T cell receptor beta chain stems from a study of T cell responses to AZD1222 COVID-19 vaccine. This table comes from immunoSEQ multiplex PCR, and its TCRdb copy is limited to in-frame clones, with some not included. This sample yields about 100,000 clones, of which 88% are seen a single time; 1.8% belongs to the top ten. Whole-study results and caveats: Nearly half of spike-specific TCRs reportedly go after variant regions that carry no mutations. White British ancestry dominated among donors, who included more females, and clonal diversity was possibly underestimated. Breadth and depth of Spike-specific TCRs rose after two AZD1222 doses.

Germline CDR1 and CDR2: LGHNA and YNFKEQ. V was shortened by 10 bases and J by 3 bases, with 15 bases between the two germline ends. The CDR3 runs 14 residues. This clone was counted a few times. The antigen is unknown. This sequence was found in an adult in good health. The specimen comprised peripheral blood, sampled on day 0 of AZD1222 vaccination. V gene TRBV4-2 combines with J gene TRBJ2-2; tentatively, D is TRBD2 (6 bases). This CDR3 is CAIGPGGDTGELFF. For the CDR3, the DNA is TGTGCCATCGGCCCGGGCGGGGACACCGGGGAGCTGTTTTTT.